What follows is one T cell receptor (beta chain) and its context. Its target antigen remains unknown. No per-base quality is available; no much larger clone lies one base away. Using the deep immunoSEQ assay, multiplex PCR amplified TCR CDR3 regions from genomic DNA. For each cell subset, the extracted genomic DNA was distributed evenly across all wells of several immunoSEQ 96-well plates, and each plate served as one replicate. For unsorted PBMC, approximately 0.3 ug of genomic DNA, equivalent to about 32,000 T cell genomes, went into each replicate PCR. Unsorted PBMC genomic DNA was sequenced across ten immunoSEQ deep assay plates. The purified libraries were quantified using a Qubit 3.0 fluorometer, sized with a Bioanalyzer 2100, and then quantified again using the KAPA Library Quantification kit. Every immunoSEQ 96-well plate was sequenced on a separate single-read 150-cycle Illumina NextSeq 550 flow cell. As for how the authors treated the data: Because only junctional sequences without quality scores were contained in the immunoSEQ output, filtering matching that applied to full-length reads could not be performed. To assign V/J genes and CDR3, sequences were annotated against IMGT germline references using PyIR, a Python wrapper for IgBLAST v1.9. Reads were filtered out if the reads had weak V/J assignments (E-value above 1e-6), no CDR3, stop codons, out-of-frame junctions, or ambiguous translated residues. V3J clonotypes were defined by identical inferred V gene, J gene, and CDR3 amino acid sequence. The percentage overlap between two repertoires was calculated by dividing the number of shared unique clonotypes by the size of the smaller repertoire. RTK rarefaction, the Chao1 estimator, and Recon v2.1 estimates of unobserved clonotypes were used to assess repertoire richness. As stored in TCRdb, this immuneACCESS dataset retains in-frame rearrangements with V and J assigned. A fraction of the clones does not appear; measured against another copy, unresolved V genes explain less than half of the discrepancy, and the remainder lacks a known reason. For V, J and clone size, that table is used; D and trimming come from the DNA. For this sample the table gives about 520,000 clones, of which about 72% were detected only once. The top ten clones comprise more than 10% of the sample.

Healthy HIV-negative adults with no recently reported acute infections or vaccinations were included as donors. Every donor was a Caucasian adult living in Nashville, Tennessee, USA. In the unsorted samples, roughly 90 million PBMCs were counted, and genomic DNA was extracted using the QIAamp DNA Blood Mini kit. Blood was collected by leukapheresis, and PBMCs were isolated by Ficoll-Histopaque density gradient centrifugation and then cryopreserved in liquid nitrogen vapor phase. The sample belongs to a study of shared clonotypes between healthy human individuals (dated by TCRdb to about 2020). For context, the study as a whole: A couple of women and a few men aged 18 to 49 years were included in the cohort. To estimate repertoire size and how much clonotypes are shared between individuals, the study performed deep sequencing of blood TCR repertoires from roughly five healthy adults. Libraries were prepared and TCR repertoires were sequenced by different laboratories using diverse techniques, in order to increase sequencing depth and limit assay-specific biases. Per donor, leukapheresis produced somewhere between about 0.85 and 10 billion PBMCs.

Findings and caveats that apply to the study as a whole: Sampling was restricted to blood, and TCR repertoires in tissues likely differ from the TCR repertoires found in blood. Because the study included a small number of donors, the genetic and exposure-history diversity represented was limited. Based on pairwise subsampling, the degree of clonotype sharing among donors was expected to be affected by sequencing depth.

For CDR1 and CDR2, the germline V gene lists SGHRS and YFSETQ. V is pared back by 4 bases and J by 4 bases, with 17 bases lying between the germline termini. From cysteine to phenylalanine, the CDR3 is 16 amino acids long. Only the CDR3 portion is preserved as DNA: 48 bases, with reading frame beginning at the first base. This receptor chain uses TRBV5-1 and TRBJ1-4, and TRBD1 may be the D gene, going by 6 matching bases. This TCR derives from a woman in her thirties or forties in good health. Some clones in this sample may be carry-over from other donors' samples. Sequenced input: PBMCs. The CDR3 protein is CASSPDARGGNEKLFF. The DNA is TGCGCCAGCAGCCCGGACGCCCGAGGGGGTAATGAAAAACTGTTTTTT.